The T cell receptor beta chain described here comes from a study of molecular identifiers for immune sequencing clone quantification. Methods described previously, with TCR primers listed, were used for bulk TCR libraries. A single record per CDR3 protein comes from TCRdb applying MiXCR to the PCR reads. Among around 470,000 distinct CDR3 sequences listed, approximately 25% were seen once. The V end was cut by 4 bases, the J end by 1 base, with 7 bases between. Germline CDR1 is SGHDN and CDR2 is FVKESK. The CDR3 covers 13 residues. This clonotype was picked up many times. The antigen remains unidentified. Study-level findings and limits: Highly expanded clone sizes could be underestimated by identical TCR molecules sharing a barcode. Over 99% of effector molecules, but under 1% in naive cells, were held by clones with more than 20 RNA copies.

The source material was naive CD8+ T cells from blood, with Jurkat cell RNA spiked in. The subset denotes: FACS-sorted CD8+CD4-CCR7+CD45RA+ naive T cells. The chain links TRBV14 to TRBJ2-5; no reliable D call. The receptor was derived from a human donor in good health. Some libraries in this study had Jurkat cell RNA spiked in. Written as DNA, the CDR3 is TGTGCCAGCAGCCCGGCAGGCCAAGAGACCCAGTACTTC. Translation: CASSPAGQETQYF. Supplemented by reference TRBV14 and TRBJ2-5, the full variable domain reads EAGVTQFPSHSVIEKGQTVTLRCDPISGHDNLYWYRRVMGKEIKFLLHFVKESKQDESGMPNNRFLAERTGGTYSTLKVQPAELEDSGVYFCASSPAGQETQYFGPGTRLLVL.